Shown below are 3 T cell receptor beta chains from a single sample sequenced in a study of T cell responses to AZD1222 COVID-19 vaccine. Using immunoSEQ multiplex PCR, the repertoire was profiled, and TCRdb retains in-frame clones only, with some absent. The sample lists approximately 130,000 clones, about 93% occurring once. Source: peripheral blood, taken 28 days after the second dose of the MenACWY control vaccine. These receptors all stem from an adult who received the MenACWY meningococcal vaccine as a control.

V and J are TRBV5-1 and TRBJ2-2; 9 nucleotides match TRBD1. Trimming at V came to 6 bases and at J to 2 bases, leaving 5 bases not matched to a gene. The CDR3 totals 15 residues. Germline V gene data show CDR1 as SGHRS and CDR2 as YFSETQ. CDR3 region: CASTMTGGNTGELFF. CDR3 DNA: TGCGCCAGCACCATGACAGGGGGAAACACCGGGGAGCTGTTTTTT.

The chain couples TRBV6-2 or TRBV6-3 to TRBJ2-7; no clear D gene. V lost 6 bases, J lost 0 bases, and 12 bases lay in between. The CDR3 sequence is 14 residues long. Germline CDR1 MNHEY, CDR2 SVGEGT. The CDR3 sequence is CASSDPDTSYEQYV. In DNA form, the CDR3 reads TGTGCCAGCAGCGACCCCGACACCTCCTACGAGCAGTACGTC.

The chain employs TRBV5-1 and TRBJ2-2; the D gene is possibly TRBD2 (6 bases). Per germline, CDR1 SGHRS and CDR2 YFSETQ. The CDR3 sequence is 15 residues long. The ends were cut back, 3 bases at V and 6 bases at J, with 15 bases in the middle. Here the CDR3 reads CASSSTLSGPGELFF. CDR3 bases: TGCGCCAGCAGCTCGACCCTTAGCGGTCCCGGGGAGCTGTTTTTT.